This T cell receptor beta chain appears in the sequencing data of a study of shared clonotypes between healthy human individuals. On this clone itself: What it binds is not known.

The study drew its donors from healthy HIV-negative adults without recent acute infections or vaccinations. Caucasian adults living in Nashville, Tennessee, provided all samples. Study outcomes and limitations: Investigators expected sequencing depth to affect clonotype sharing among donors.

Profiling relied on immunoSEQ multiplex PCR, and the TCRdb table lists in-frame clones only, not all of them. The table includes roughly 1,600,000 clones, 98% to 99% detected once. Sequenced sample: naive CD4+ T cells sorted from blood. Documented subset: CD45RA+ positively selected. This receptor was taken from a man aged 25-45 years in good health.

The CDR3 nucleotides read TGTGCCATCAGTGCTAATGGGGACCTCAAAAACATTCAGTACTTC. Amino acids: CAISANGDLKNIQYF. This rearrangement joins TRBV10-3 to TRBJ2-4; D is possibly TRBD1 or TRBD2 (5 bases each). The CDR3 totals 15 residues. V lost 4 bases, J lost 3 bases, and 13 bases lay in between. Germline V gene sequence: CDR1 ENHRY, CDR2 SYGVKD.